This TCR beta chain was obtained from a study of T cell repertoires in cytomegalovirus infection. Study-level background: Public TCR beta signature analysis indicated the presence of both CMV infection and matching HLA type. Findings and limits, study-wide: CMV-specific HLA-C-restricted TCR beta clonotypes dominated the ex vivo response.

TCRdb recomputed calls from the reads with MiXCR, one row per CDR3 protein. The sample yields hundreds of thousands of distinct CDR3 sequences, around 32% seen once. This CDR3 is built from 17 residues. Trimming took 8 bases from V and 1 from J, leaving 22 bases between them. Concerning this clonotype itself: Its specificity is not known. Just one base apart from a much larger clone, this may be a read error.

This chain uses TRBV12-3 or TRBV12-4 with TRBJ2-3; a weak D match, TRBD1 (6 bases). This clonotype originated in a human donor in good health (CMV status not recorded). Some clones in this sample may be carry-over from other donors' samples. Specimen: PBMCs. DNA for the CDR3: TGTGCCAGCTGTTCCCTTTTGCGGGCAGGGGGCACAGATACGCAGTATTTT. It specifies CASCSLLRAGGTDTQYF.